Shown below are 5 T cell receptor beta chains from a single sample sequenced in a study of CD8 T cells in ankylosing spondylitis. TCRdb re-called the 5' RACE reads through MiXCR, storing one row per CDR3 protein. This sample has under 450,000 distinct CDR3 sequences, with approximately 22% found just once. Sequencing was done on a sample of blood, either unsorted or a sorted T cell fraction (not recorded which). These receptors were taken from a male donor with ankylosing spondylitis or in good health (not recorded which).

The chain carries TRBV9 and TRBJ2-3; D may be TRBD2 (5 bases). CDR1 SGDLS and CDR2 YYNGEE come from the germline V gene. The CDR3 is 16 amino acids. Trimming stripped 0 bases from V and 3 bases from J, with 14 bases between. DNA of the CDR3: TGTGCCAGCAGCGTAGGAGAGACGGGGATAACAGATACGCAGTATTTT. It specifies CASSVGETGITDTQYF.

The chain's CDR3 is CASSQDPGTYEQYF. CDR3 nucleotides: TGCGCCAGCAGCCAAGATCCTGGTACCTACGAGCAGTACTTC. This sequence joins TRBV4-1 and TRBJ2-7; D uncertain. Germline CDR1 and CDR2: MGHRA and YSYEKL. Trimming shortened V by 0 bases and J by 2 bases, and 8 bases separated the two germline ends. The CDR3 is 14 residues long.

The chain uses TRBV7-6 and TRBJ2-5; unclear D gene. The germline V gene encodes CDR1 SGHVS and CDR2 FNYEAQ. V was cut by 5 bases and J by 4 bases, with 14 bases left in between. This CDR3 comprises 14 residues. The CDR3: CASSPETVGETQYF. The CDR3 bases are TGTGCCAGCAGCCCCGAAACCGTCGGAGAGACCCAGTACTTC.

The DNA for the CDR3 is TGTGCCAGCAGCTTAGTCGCAGCTTCATCCCCCTACGAGCAGTACTTC. It specifies CASSLVAASSPYEQYF. The gene calls are TRBV7-9 and TRBJ2-7; D ambiguous. This CDR3 is built from 16 residues. CDR1 is SEHNR, CDR2 FQNEAQ, per germline (reference sequence). V was shortened by 1 base and J by 2 bases, with 15 bases between the two germline ends.

There are a few counts of this clonotype. The gene calls are TRBV21-1 and TRBJ2-5; the tabulated D call, TRBD1, remains unverified against the DNA. TRBV21-1 constitutes a pseudogene. This CDR3 spans 15 amino acids. The CDR3 DNA sequence: TGTGCCAGCAGAGGCCCCAGCGATAGGCGAGAGACCCAGTACTTC. It yields the protein CASRGPSDRRETQYF.